One sample yielded the 21 T cell receptor beta chains listed below, sequenced in a study of blood T cell repertoires in COVID-19. Method: immunoSEQ multiplex PCR; TCRdb's copy keeps in-frame clones and lacks some. Of 150,000 to 200,000 clones detected, approximately 86% appear once; the ten largest clones hold roughly 9.1%. Source material: peripheral blood. The receptor source for this set is a man aged 50-59 years with active or convalescent COVID-19.

This chain connects TRBV23-1 to TRBJ2-5; 8 nucleotides match TRBD2. TRBV23-1 is given ORF status, its function remaining uncertain. The CDR3 totals 14 residues. With V trimmed by 6 bases and J by 3 bases, 6 bases remained unmatched. The CDR3 coding sequence is TGCGCCAGCAGGAAGCGGGAGTTAGAAGAGACCCAGTACTTC. It codes for CASRKRELEETQYF.

The chain links TRBV3-1 (or the pseudogene TRBV3-2) to TRBJ2-7, with 7 nucleotides matching TRBD2. V was pared by 8 bases and J by 4 bases, with 5 bases of the junction left unmatched. The germline gives CDR1 LGHDT, CDR2 YNNKEL (reference sequence). The CDR3 has 12 amino acids. The CDR3: CASVGGTYEQYF. CDR3 sequence (DNA): TGTGCCAGCGTCGGGGGGACGTACGAGCAGTACTTC.

This clone was picked up one time. V is TRBV6-5 and J is TRBJ1-3; D gene uncertain. Trimming shortened V by 2 bases and J by 4 bases, and 12 bases separated the two germline ends. Germline V gene lookup returns CDR1 MNHEY and CDR2 SVGAGI. The CDR3 loop spans 15 amino acids. The CDR3 bases are TGTGCCAGCAGTTACGATGGCAGAGGAGGAAACACCATATATTTT. Translating gives CASSYDGRGGNTIYF.

J is TRBJ1-3 and V is TRBV6-1; 7 bases fit TRBD1. Losses at the gene ends were 4 bases for V and 3 bases for J; bases not matched to a gene: 12. CDR1 and CDR2 (germline): MNHNS, SASEGT. There are 17 residues in the CDR3. The CDR3 is CASSGGQDTIFGNTIYF. The CDR3 nucleotides are TGTGCCAGCAGTGGCGGACAGGACACCATCTTTGGAAACACCATATATTTT.

V usage is TRBV5-4 and J usage is TRBJ2-3; D ambiguous. Looked up from germline, CDR1 is SGHNT and CDR2 is YYREEE (reference sequence). V was pared by 2 bases and J by 5 bases, with 3 bases between. CDR3 length: 11 residues. CDR3: CASSFVDTQYF. In DNA form, the CDR3 reads TGTGCCAGCAGCTTCGTAGATACGCAGTATTTT. Full variable domain (rest looked up from reference TRBV5-4 and TRBJ2-3): ETGVTQSPTHLIKTRGQQVTLRCSSQSGHNTVSWYQQALGQGPQFIFQYYREEENGRGNFPPRFSGLQFPNYSSELNVNALELDDSALYLCASSFVDTQYFGPGTRLTVL.

The CDR3 here is CASSYPQLHGETQYF. In DNA, the CDR3 is TGTGCCAGCAGTTACCCCCAGTTACACGGGGAGACCCAGTACTTC. J is TRBJ2-5 and V is TRBV6-6; D is uncertain. The V gene's germline CDR1 is MNHNY and CDR2 SVGAGI (reference sequence). V lost 2 bases and J 5 bases, leaving 15 bases between the germline ends. CDR3 length: 15 amino acids.

This rearrangement joins TRBV27 to TRBJ2-1; 10 bases are shared with TRBD2. CDR3 length: 17 residues. Germline V gene sequence: CDR1 MNHEY, CDR2 SMNVEV (reference sequence). With 5 bases clipped from V and 5 bases from J, the junction kept 12 bases outside the gene matches. CDR3 in amino acids: CASSIRPGTSANNEQFF. The CDR3 coding sequence is TGTGCCAGCAGTATCCGACCCGGGACTAGCGCCAACAATGAGCAGTTCTTC.

The V and J genes are TRBV5-1 and TRBJ1-1; a possible D gene is TRBD1 (5 bases). Deletions cut 10 bases from V and 3 bases from J, with 25 bases between. Germline V gene sequence: CDR1 SGHRS, CDR2 YFSETQ. This CDR3 comprises 16 residues. The CDR3 here is CASHPSLSGGDTEAFF. DNA of the CDR3: TGCGCCTCCCATCCAAGCCTCTCGGGGGGTGACACTGAAGCTTTCTTT.

The V call is TRBV4-1, the J call TRBJ2-1; 9 positions match TRBD1. From germline, CDR1 is MGHRA and CDR2 YSYEKL. The CDR3 is made up of 16 amino acids. V was pared by 1 base and J by 4 bases, with 5 bases of the junction left unmatched. The CDR3 DNA sequence: TGCGCCAGCAGCCAAGCCCCCGGGACAGGGTACAATGAGCAGTTCTTC. Protein sequence: CASSQAPGTGYNEQFF.

The chain has TRBV5-1 and TRBJ2-2; TRBD2 might be the D (5 bases). V shed 2 bases and J shed 3 bases, with 14 bases lying between them. Germline V gives CDR1 SGHRS, CDR2 YFSETQ. This CDR3 is built from 16 residues. This CDR3 is CASSFSGNSDTGELFF. The CDR3 DNA reads TGCGCCAGCAGCTTCTCGGGAAACTCGGACACCGGGGAGCTGTTTTTT. Supplemented by reference TRBV5-1 and TRBJ2-2, the full variable domain reads KAGVTQTPRYLIKTRGQQVTLSCSPISGHRSVSWYQQTPGQGLQFLFEYFSETQRNKGNFPGRFSGRQFSNSRSEMNVSTLELGDSALYLCASSFSGNSDTGELFFGEGSRLTVL.

The chain has TRBV4-1 and TRBJ1-4, with a possible D match to TRBD1 (6 bases). This CDR3 comprises 13 residues. V was shortened by 1 base and J by 14 bases, with 14 bases between the two germline ends. Germline CDR1 is MGHRA and CDR2 is YSYEKL. The CDR3 region is CASSQVAADRLFF. The CDR3 DNA follows: TGCGCCAGCAGCCAAGTGGCCGCCGACAGGCTGTTTTTT.

The J gene is TRBJ1-2, the V gene TRBV2, with no clear D. Trimming removed 4 bases from V and 4 bases from J, with 10 bases in between. The germline V gene has CDR1 SNHLY and CDR2 FYNNEI. The CDR3 has 13 amino acids. Here the CDR3 reads CASSVTGGYGYTF. The CDR3 DNA reads as TGTGCCAGCAGTGTTACGGGAGGCTATGGCTACACCTTC.

The J gene is TRBJ2-1, the V gene TRBV7-9, with D possibly being TRBD2 (6 bases). The V gene lost 4 bases and the J gene lost 1 base, with 11 bases spanning the gap. The CDR3 runs 15 residues. In germline, CDR1 is SEHNR, CDR2 FQNEAQ (reference sequence). The CDR3 DNA follows: TGTGCCAGCAGCTCCTTAAGCGGGTCCTACAATGAGCAGTTCTTC. Its translation: CASSSLSGSYNEQFF. Full variable domain (remainder filled in from reference TRBV7-9 and TRBJ2-1): DTGVSQNPRHKITKRGQNVTFRCDPISEHNRLYWYRQTLGQGPEFLTYFQNEAQLEKSRLLSDRFSAERPKGSFSTLEIQRTEQGDSAMYLCASSSLSGSYNEQFFGPGTRLTVL.

The V call is TRBV2, the J call TRBJ1-2, with a possible D match to TRBD1 (5 bases). The V gene's germline CDR1 is SNHLY and CDR2 FYNNEI. V gave up 7 bases and J gave up 4 bases, with 13 bases separating them. The CDR3 has 13 residues. DNA for the CDR3: TGTGCCAGCACTGTGGGGACTACCTATGGCTACACCTTC. It yields the protein CASTVGTTYGYTF.

This rearrangement joins TRBV19 to TRBJ1-1; D call uncertain. Per germline, CDR1 LNHDA and CDR2 SQIVND (reference sequence). There are 14 residues in the CDR3. Trimming left V 9 bases short and J 0 bases short, with 14 bases between. This CDR3 reads CASYGIGMNTEAFF. DNA of the CDR3: TGTGCCAGCTACGGGATTGGGATGAACACTGAAGCTTTCTTT.

The rearrangement joins TRBV30 to TRBJ1-1; tentative D call: TRBD1 (6 bases). Germline CDR1 and CDR2: GTSNPN and SVGIG (reference sequence). V lost 0 bases and J lost 4, with 9 bases in between. This CDR3 contains 13 residues. The CDR3 loop reads CAWSVDRSTEAFF. Written as DNA, the CDR3 is TGTGCCTGGAGTGTAGACAGGAGCACTGAAGCTTTCTTT.

This clone occurred once. The rearrangement uses TRBV19 and TRBJ1-5; 10 bases match TRBD1. The ends lost 10 bases at V and 7 bases at J; junction bases unmatched: 4. Germline V gives CDR1 LNHDA, CDR2 SQIVND (reference sequence). This CDR3 has 12 amino acids. The DNA for the CDR3 is TGTGCCACAAGGACAGGGGGGCAGCCCCAGCATTTT. Translating it yields CATRTGGQPQHF.

This sequence joins TRBV3-1 (or the pseudogene TRBV3-2) and TRBJ2-3, with unresolved D. This CDR3 is built from 12 residues. With 2 bases removed from V and 5 bases from J, the gap between germline ends came to 5 bases. From germline, CDR1 is LGHDT and CDR2 YNNKEL (reference sequence). The CDR3 DNA follows: TGTGCCAGCAGCCAAATTAAAGATACGCAGTATTTT. Residues: CASSQIKDTQYF.

This clone was observed a handful of times. The genes are TRBV27 and TRBJ2-7, with unresolved D. Per the germline V gene, CDR1 is MNHEY and CDR2 is SMNVEV (reference sequence). V was clipped by 5 bases and J by 7 bases, with 15 bases between them. The CDR3 totals 13 residues. CDR3 nucleotides: TGTGCCAGCAGTCCTCGATTAGCTAAGGAGCAGTACTTC. Encoded protein: CASSPRLAKEQYF.

This clone has only one observation. This sequence joins TRBV12-3 or TRBV12-4 and TRBJ1-2, with D unclear. This CDR3 contains 12 residues. V lost 3 bases to trimming and J lost 8 bases, with 10 bases between them. CDR3 nucleotides: TGTGCCAGCAGTTTGAACAACCAAGGCTACACCTTC. Its protein product is CASSLNNQGYTF.

The rearrangement links TRBV28 to TRBJ1-5, with D possibly matching TRBD1 (6 bases). Trimming removed 6 bases from V and 1 base from J, with 10 bases in between. The CDR3 has 14 amino acids. Germline V gene data show CDR1 as MDHEN and CDR2 as SYDVKM. Here the CDR3 reads CASRQGWSNQPQHF. CDR3 in DNA: TGTGCCAGCAGACAGGGTTGGAGCAATCAGCCCCAGCATTTT.